These 24 T cell receptor beta chains were sequenced from one sample in a study of blood T cell dynamics during melanoma immunotherapy. Documented time point: pre-treatment baseline. Profiled with immunoSEQ multiplex PCR; TCRdb holds only in-frame clones, not every one. The data contain approximately 23,000 clones, over 85% of them singletons. The sequenced sample was blood, obtained from a patient treated with checkpoint blockade. The source is a human donor with melanoma.

Only a few counts were recorded for this clone. The rearrangement joins TRBV18 to TRBJ1-2, with D uncertain. Between the trimmed V and J ends, which lost 6 bases and 8 bases, there was a span of 13 bases. This CDR3 region has 12 residues. CDR1 is KGHSH and CDR2 is LQKENI in the germline V gene. CDR3 protein: CASSPDDRGYTF. The CDR3 DNA follows: TGTGCCAGCTCCCCCGATGATCGAGGCTACACCTTC.

V and J are TRBV9 and TRBJ2-7; possible D gene TRBD1, 6 bases. Trimming removed 3 bases from V and 0 bases from J, with 10 bases in between. This CDR3 comprises 14 residues. CDR1 is SGDLS and CDR2 is YYNGEE in the germline V gene. CDR3 sequence reads: CASSETGNSYEQYF. DNA of the CDR3: TGTGCCAGCAGCGAAACAGGGAACTCCTACGAGCAGTACTTC.

This clone is a singleton in its sample. This chain uses TRBV5-4 with TRBJ1-6; D gene uncertain. The CDR3 runs to 15 residues. Germline assignment: CDR1 SGHNT and CDR2 YYREEE (reference sequence). Trimming took off 0 bases at V and 5 bases at J, with 9 bases between the two ends. The CDR3 region has the DNA TGTGCCAGCAGCTTGGGTCCTGGGAATAATTCACCCCTCCACTTT. As protein: CASSLGPGNNSPLHF.

V and J are TRBV6-1 and TRBJ2-7; weak D call: TRBD2 (6 bases). The CDR3 is 15 amino acids. Trimming cost V 0 bases and J 0 bases, with 9 bases left between them. Germline CDR1 reads MNHNS; CDR2 reads SASEGT. For the CDR3, the DNA is TGTGCCAGCAGTGAAGCGCGGGATCCCTCCTACGAGCAGTACTTC. This translates into CASSEARDPSYEQYF.

The rearrangement uses TRBV5-4 and TRBJ2-7, with unresolved D. The ends were cut back, 0 bases at V and 2 bases at J, with 9 bases in the middle. The V gene's germline CDR1 is SGHNT and CDR2 YYREEE (reference sequence). The CDR3 has 14 amino acids. CDR3 amino acids: CASSLESSTYEQYF. The CDR3 DNA follows: TGTGCCAGCAGCTTGGAGTCTTCTACCTACGAGCAGTACTTC.

The J gene is TRBJ2-7, the V gene TRBV5-1; 7 bases fit TRBD1. Looked up from germline, CDR1 is SGHRS and CDR2 is YFSETQ. The CDR3 is 16 amino acids. Trimming took 0 bases from V and 1 from J; bases not matched to a gene: 7. For the CDR3, the DNA is TGCGCCAGCAGCTTGGTTCCCGGGACAGCGTCCTACGAGCAGTACTTC. The encoded protein is CASSLVPGTASYEQYF.

This clone was counted once. The chain is built from TRBV4-1 and TRBJ1-2; possibly TRBD1 for D (5 bases). V was clipped by 1 base and J by 8 bases, with 17 bases between them. In germline, CDR1 is MGHRA, CDR2 YSYEKL. The length of the CDR3 is 15 residues. Here the CDR3 reads CASSQGGVGLWGYTF. The CDR3 nucleotides are TGCGCCAGCAGCCAAGGAGGGGTCGGACTCTGGGGCTACACCTTC.

V is TRBV2 and J is TRBJ1-2, with TRBD1 as a possible D gene (6 bases). The CDR3 is 17 amino acids. Trimming left V 11 bases short and J 1 base short, with 26 bases between. In germline, CDR1 is SNHLY, CDR2 FYNNEI. CDR3 sequence reads: CALRRPTGPKHNYGYTF. The CDR3 bases are TGTGCCCTGAGGAGACCCACAGGGCCCAAACATAACTATGGCTACACCTTC.

The rearrangement joins TRBV5-4 to TRBJ1-1; D is ambiguous. The CDR3 covers 16 residues. Trimming pared 4 bases from V and 2 bases from J, leaving 18 bases between. From germline, CDR1 is SGHNT and CDR2 YYREEE (reference sequence). For the CDR3, the DNA is TGTGCCAGCAGCCTAAGACACCCGGGGATCAACACTGAAGCTTTCTTT. Protein product: CASSLRHPGINTEAFF.

The chain has TRBV5-1 and TRBJ2-2; D remains unclear. Germline V lookup: CDR1 SGHRS, CDR2 YFSETQ. This CDR3 is built from 14 residues. Trimming took 8 bases from V and 7 from J, leaving 18 bases between them. The CDR3 bases are TGCGCCAGACCCGGAAATTCCCCCGTCGGGGAGCTGTTTTTT. Protein sequence: CARPGNSPVGELFF.

V is TRBV30 and J is TRBJ2-2; no clear D. The V and J ends lost 0 bases and 1 base respectively, with 9 bases between them. The CDR3 contains 15 residues. Germline V lookup: CDR1 GTSNPN, CDR2 SVGIG (reference sequence). The CDR3 nucleotides are TGTGCCTGGAGTGTCATGGGTCTGAACACCGGGGAGCTGTTTTTT. Translated: CAWSVMGLNTGELFF.

V usage is TRBV6-5 and J usage is TRBJ2-7; 8 nucleotides match TRBD2. J gave up 0 bases and V 4 bases, and 8 bases lay outside the gene matches. This CDR3 comprises 16 residues. Germline loops: CDR1 MNHEY, CDR2 SVGAGI. The DNA of the CDR3 is TGTGCCAGCAGTTCCTCCCTAGCGGGCTCCTCCTACGAGCAGTACTTC. It is translated as CASSSSLAGSSYEQYF.

The chain has TRBV10-3 and TRBJ2-3; 10 nucleotides line up with TRBD2. CDR1 is ENHRY and CDR2 is SYGVKD in the germline V gene. The junction had 7 bases not matched to a gene; V was cut back by 7 bases and J by 3 bases. This CDR3 region has 15 residues. CDR3 region: CAIKNLAGATDTQYF. CDR3 nucleotide sequence: TGTGCCATCAAGAACCTAGCGGGAGCAACAGATACGCAGTATTTT.

V is TRBV19 and J is TRBJ2-3; 12 positions agree with TRBD2. Germline V gives CDR1 LNHDA, CDR2 SQIVND (reference sequence). The CDR3 is made up of 15 amino acids. V shed 5 bases, J shed 5 bases, and the junction held 5 bases outside the gene matches. The CDR3 sequence: CASSLLAGGLDTQYF. The CDR3, as DNA: TGTGCCAGTAGTCTACTAGCGGGAGGTCTAGATACGCAGTATTTT.

CDR3 sequence reads: CASSLRTPIGGELFF. The CDR3 DNA is TGTGCCAGCAGTTTAAGGACACCGATAGGCGGGGAGCTGTTTTTT. The V gene is TRBV28, the J gene TRBJ2-2, with D possibly matching TRBD1 (5 bases). This CDR3 is 15 amino acids long. The V gene lost 2 bases and the J gene lost 7 bases, with 14 bases spanning the gap. The V gene's germline CDR1 is MDHEN and CDR2 SYDVKM. Full variable domain (remainder filled in from reference TRBV28 and TRBJ2-2): DVKVTQSSRYLVKRTGEKVFLECVQDMDHENMFWYRQDPGLGLRLIYFSYDVKMKEKGDIPEGYSVSREKKERFSLILESASTNQTSMYLCASSLRTPIGGELFFGEGSRLTVL.

V and J are TRBV2 and TRBJ2-2, with 7 positions matching TRBD2. The V gene's germline CDR1 is SNHLY and CDR2 FYNNEI. The V and J ends lost 1 base and 5 bases, in that order; junction bases with no gene match: 7. The CDR3 consists of 16 residues. In DNA form, the CDR3 reads TGTGCCAGCAGTGAAGGAATGTGGGGGGGGACCGGGGAGCTGTTTTTT. Protein product: CASSEGMWGGTGELFF.

The gene calls are TRBV14 and TRBJ1-2; the match to TRBD1 covers 12 bases. The CDR3 covers 16 residues. Germline V CDR1 and CDR2: SGHDN, FVKESK. Trimming took 4 bases from V and 3 from J; bases not matched to a gene: 6. For the CDR3, the DNA is TGTGCCAGCAGCCCCGCCGGGACAGGGGGCTACTATGGCTACACCTTC. Protein sequence: CASSPAGTGGYYGYTF.

The chain has TRBV5-8 and TRBJ1-5; D remains ambiguous. V lost 2 bases, J lost 0 bases, and 6 bases lay in between. The CDR3 loop spans 14 amino acids. The V gene's germline CDR1 is SGHTS and CDR2 YDEGEE. This CDR3 is CASSFHNSNQPQHF. The CDR3 region has the DNA TGTGCCAGCAGCTTCCATAATAGCAATCAGCCCCAGCATTTT.

This chain links TRBV7-3 with TRBJ1-5; tentative D call: TRBD1 (6 bases). CDR3 length equals 13 residues. CDR1 and CDR2 from the germline V gene are SGHTA and FQGTGA. The V gene lost 5 bases and the J gene lost 4 bases, with 9 bases spanning the gap. DNA for the CDR3: TGTGCCAGCAGCCCAGGGGCAAATCAGCCCCAGCATTTT. Translation: CASSPGANQPQHF. Full variable domain (remainder filled in from reference TRBV7-3 and TRBJ1-5): GAGVSQTPSNKVTEKGKYVELRCDPISGHTALYWYRQSLGQGPEFLIYFQGTGAADDSGLPNDRFFAVRPEGSVSTLKIQRTERGDSAVYLCASSPGANQPQHFGDGTRLSIL.

Only one count was recorded for this clone. DNA of the CDR3: TGCGCCAGCAGCTTGGTTCAGGGGGAAAACAATGAGCAGTTCTTC. The encoded protein is CASSLVQGENNEQFF. J is TRBJ2-1 and V is TRBV5-1; the match to TRBD1 covers 7 bases. V lost 0 bases to trimming and J lost 5 bases; unmatched junction nucleotides: 5. Germline lookup yields CDR1 SGHRS and CDR2 YFSETQ. The CDR3 loop spans 15 amino acids.

This clone was found once. This chain connects TRBV5-8 to TRBJ1-4; TRBD1 matches at 10 bases. The germline gives CDR1 SGHTS, CDR2 YDEGEE. Unmatched junction bases numbered 2, after V lost 4 bases and J lost 5 bases. This CDR3 is built from 14 residues. The CDR3, as DNA: TGTGCCAGCAGCCGGGACAGGGGCAATGAAAAACTGTTTTTT. This encodes CASSRDRGNEKLFF.

The chain recombines TRBV20-1 with TRBJ1-1; no firm D call. The ends were cut back, 5 bases at V and 7 bases at J, with 8 bases in the middle. The CDR3 is 10 amino acids. Germline loops: CDR1 DFQATT, CDR2 SNEGSKA (reference sequence). This CDR3 reads CSADDGEAFF. CDR3 DNA: TGCAGTGCTGACGACGGTGAAGCTTTCTTT.

The chain recombines TRBV10-3 with TRBJ1-1, with 7 bases fitting TRBD1. Looked up from germline, CDR1 is ENHRY and CDR2 is SYGVKD. This CDR3 is built from 15 residues. Trimming took 4 bases from V and 1 from J; bases not matched to a gene: 6. CDR3 nucleotide sequence: TGTGCCATCAGTGGTCCGGACAGGTCGAACACTGAAGCTTTCTTT. This translates into CAISGPDRSNTEAFF.

V usage is TRBV2 and J usage is TRBJ2-3; TRBD2 aligns across 13 bases. After removal of 6 bases from V and 6 bases from J, the junction contained 9 bases not matched to a gene. CDR3 length equals 16 residues. CDR1 and CDR2 from the germline V gene are SNHLY and FYNNEI. Here the CDR3 DNA reads TGTGCCAGCAGGGGAGGACTAGCGGGGGTTCGCGATACGCAGTATTTT. This gives the protein CASRGGLAGVRDTQYF.